This T cell receptor beta chain was captured in a study of identical twins. The CDR3 is 15 amino acids. Per the germline V gene, CDR1 is SGHRS and CDR2 is YFSETQ. V dropped 0 bases and J dropped 7 bases, with 11 bases sitting between them. For this clonotype: The antigen remains unidentified.

Regarding the study as a whole: Out-of-frame alpha sequences common to twins were enriched for low generation probability. These conclusions were based on statistical analysis (cross-sectional, not following the same donors).

TCRdb reprocessed the 5' RACE reads with MiXCR, giving one entry per CDR3 protein. The sample consists of hundreds of thousands of distinct CDR3 sequences, roughly an eighth of them appearing once. These data also featured in a second study, about yellow fever vaccine responses in identical twins.

The chain has TRBV5-1 and TRBJ1-6; D is unclear. The sample consisted of PBMCs. The clonotype originates from a young woman in good health. The CDR3 DNA reads TGCGCCAGCAGCTTGGAGAGCTTAACCAATTCACCCCTCCACTTT. Translating it yields CASSLESLTNSPLHF. Complete variable domain (other parts from reference TRBV5-1 and TRBJ1-6): KAGVTQTPRYLIKTRGQQVTLSCSPISGHRSVSWYQQTPGQGLQFLFEYFSETQRNKGNFPGRFSGRQFSNSRSEMNVSTLELGDSALYLCASSLESLTNSPLHFGNGTRLTVT.